The sequence of this T cell receptor (beta chain) was determined in a study of cytomegalovirus exposure and HLA in healthy donors. Germline V gene data show CDR1 as SGHVS and CDR2 as FQNEAQ. CDR3 length equals 14 residues. Germline trimming cut 5 bases from V and 7 bases from J; bases unmatched to any gene: 10. This PCR relied on a set of 60 Vbeta primers and 13 Jbeta primers. Data came from immunoSEQ multiplex PCR; TCRdb stores just in-frame clones and leaves some out. The table has some 120,000 clones, around 74% seen once; the top ten hold 1.6%. Study observations and caveats: Researchers catalogued about 150 TCR beta chains as cytomegalovirus-associated.

Note on this clone: Its specificity is not known.

The rearrangement links TRBV7-8 to TRBJ2-7; TRBD1 aligns across 8 bases. The origin of this receptor is a woman between 18 and 29 years old in good health and CMV-seronegative. Sequenced: PBMCs. The CDR3 loop reads CASSPTGALGEQYF. CDR3 nucleotides: TGTGCCAGCAGCCCGACAGGGGCCCTTGGGGAGCAGTACTTC. Based on the CDR3 plus reference TRBV7-8 and TRBJ2-7, the full variable domain is GAGVSQSPRYKVAKRGQDVALRCDPISGHVSLFWYQQALGQGPEFLTYFQNEAQLDKSGLPSDRFFAERPEGSVSTLKIQRTQQEDSAVYLCASSPTGALGEQYFGPGTRLTVT.